This T cell receptor (beta chain) was profiled in a study of blood T cell repertoires in COVID-19. This CDR3 contains 13 residues. Trimming removed 4 bases at V and 4 bases at J, with 10 bases between. Germline values: CDR1 SEHNR, CDR2 FQNEAQ (reference sequence). Produced via immunoSEQ multiplex PCR; TCRdb's table is partial and in-frame only. Of hundreds of thousands of clones listed, about 86% are singletons. This clone was seen a handful of times. The chain is built from TRBV7-9 and TRBJ1-1; no firm D call. The sample consisted of PBMCs or T cells enriched from blood (not recorded which). This receptor was obtained from a woman aged 40 to 50 with acute COVID-19. The CDR3 reads CASSSRAGTEAFF. The CDR3 bases are TGTGCCAGCAGCTCACGAGCCGGCACTGAAGCTTTCTTT. Supplemented by reference TRBV7-9 and TRBJ1-1, the full variable domain reads DTGVSQNPRHKITKRGQNVTFRCDPISEHNRLYWYRQTLGQGPEFLTYFQNEAQLEKSRLLSDRFSAERPKGSFSTLEIQRTEQGDSAMYLCASSSRAGTEAFFGQGTRLTVV.